These T cell receptor beta chains were read from a single sample in a study of blood T cell repertoires in COVID-19. TCRdb's copy holds only in-frame clones and misses some; the assay was immunoSEQ multiplex PCR. The sample has tens of thousands of clones, roughly 86% seen once. Sequencing was performed on peripheral blood. These receptors all stem from a man aged 50 to 59 with active or convalescent COVID-19. Both conserved end residues are part of each CDR3. The order of the fields is clone size, V gene, J gene, D gene, CDR3 DNA, CDR3 protein. A D gene is named only where the DNA matches it firmly. Size is stated for part of the rows, as once, few or many counts, or as a class when the clone is expanded.

abundance: NA; v_gene: TRBV5-1; j_gene: TRBJ1-2; d_gene: NA; CDR3nt: TGCGCCAGCAGCCAATTCGGGGTGGGGAAGGATGGCTACACCTTC; CDR3aa: CASSQFGVGKDGYTF
abundance: NA; v_gene: TRBV27; j_gene: TRBJ2-3; d_gene: TRBD1; CDR3nt: TGTGCCAGCAGACAAGGGACAGCGTTCACAGATACGCAGTATTTT; CDR3aa: CASRQGTAFTDTQYF
abundance: NA; v_gene: TRBV19; j_gene: TRBJ2-2; d_gene: NA; CDR3nt: TGTGCCAGTAGCTCGAGGACAGCCGGGGAGCTGTTTTTT; CDR3aa: CASSSRTAGELFF
abundance: NA; v_gene: TRBV7-8; j_gene: TRBJ1-6; d_gene: TRBD1; CDR3nt: TGTGCCAGCAGCTTAGCAGCACAGGGGAGCTTTTCACCCCTCCACTTT; CDR3aa: CASSLAAQGSFSPLHF
abundance: NA; v_gene: TRBV10-3; j_gene: TRBJ2-3; d_gene: TRBD2; CDR3nt: TGTGCCATCAGTTCTGGACTAGCGGGGGGGATCACAGATACGCAGTATTTT; CDR3aa: CAISSGLAGGITDTQYF
abundance: NA; v_gene: TRBV5-1; j_gene: TRBJ2-5; d_gene: TRBD1; CDR3nt: TGCGCCAGCAGCTTGGGACAGGGTAAAGACCAGTACTTC; CDR3aa: CASSLGQGKDQYF
abundance: NA; v_gene: TRBV7-2; j_gene: TRBJ1-4; d_gene: NA; CDR3nt: TGTGCCAGCAGCTTAGGGCAGGGGAATGAAAAACTGTTTTTT; CDR3aa: CASSLGQGNEKLFF
abundance: NA; v_gene: TRBV30; j_gene: TRBJ2-5; d_gene: NA; CDR3nt: TGTGCCTGGAGTGTCCGGCGGGCAGAGACCCAGTACTTC; CDR3aa: CAWSVRRAETQYF
abundance: NA; v_gene: TRBV14; j_gene: TRBJ1-1; d_gene: NA; CDR3nt: TGTGCCAGCAGCCAATTTAGGTCGGGACTTCTTAACACTGAAGCTTTCTTT; CDR3aa: CASSQFRSGLLNTEAFF
abundance: NA; v_gene: TRBV7-8; j_gene: TRBJ1-6; d_gene: TRBD1; CDR3nt: TGTGCCAGCAGAAGGGACAGTAATTCACCCCTCCACTTT; CDR3aa: CASRRDSNSPLHF
abundance: NA; v_gene: TRBV6-1; j_gene: TRBJ1-6; d_gene: TRBD1; CDR3nt: TGTGCCAGCAGTGAAGCCAGGACAGGAAGGGATAATTCACCCCTCCACTTT; CDR3aa: CASSEARTGRDNSPLHF
abundance: few; v_gene: TRBV10-3; j_gene: TRBJ1-6; d_gene: NA; CDR3nt: TGTGCCATCAGTGAGGGGGGACAAGTAAATTCACCCCTCCACTTT; CDR3aa: CAISEGGQVNSPLHF
abundance: NA; v_gene: TRBV5-1; j_gene: TRBJ2-3; d_gene: TRBD1; CDR3nt: TGCGCCAGCAGTGAGACACCCGACAGGGGACACACAGATACGCAGTATTTT; CDR3aa: CASSETPDRGHTDTQYF
abundance: NA; v_gene: TRBV9; j_gene: TRBJ2-7; d_gene: TRBD2; CDR3nt: TGTGCCAGCAGCGTCGGGACTAGCGGGGGCTTGGGAGACGAGCAGTACTTC; CDR3aa: CASSVGTSGGLGDEQYF
abundance: few; v_gene: TRBV5-3; j_gene: TRBJ1-2; d_gene: NA; CDR3nt: TGTGCCAGAAGCTTGGGGGAGGGCTATGGCTACACCTTC; CDR3aa: CARSLGEGYGYTF
abundance: NA; v_gene: TRBV6-5; j_gene: TRBJ1-2; d_gene: TRBD1; CDR3nt: TGTGCCAGCAGCAGACAGGGGGACGATGGCTACACCTTC; CDR3aa: CASSRQGDDGYTF
abundance: NA; v_gene: TRBV5-1; j_gene: TRBJ2-2; d_gene: TRBD1; CDR3nt: TGCGCCACCAGACAGGGGAACACCGGGGAGCTGTTTTTT; CDR3aa: CATRQGNTGELFF
abundance: NA; v_gene: TRBV7-2; j_gene: TRBJ1-2; d_gene: NA; CDR3nt: TGTGCCAGCAGCTCCCCTACAGGCAGCCTATTTTACTATGGCTACACCTTC; CDR3aa: CASSSPTGSLFYYGYTF
abundance: NA; v_gene: TRBV5-1; j_gene: TRBJ2-3; d_gene: TRBD1; CDR3nt: TGCGCCAGCAGCGAGGGACAGGGGAGGGCAGATACGCAGTATTTT; CDR3aa: CASSEGQGRADTQYF
abundance: NA; v_gene: TRBV4-1; j_gene: TRBJ2-5; d_gene: NA; CDR3nt: TGCGCCAGCAGCCGCCTTGGGGGGACTTTTCAAGAGACCCAGTACTTC; CDR3aa: CASSRLGGTFQETQYF
abundance: few; v_gene: TRBV7-9; j_gene: TRBJ2-1; d_gene: NA; CDR3nt: TGTGCCAGCAGCTTGGGCACCCGGTACAATGAGCAGTTCTTC; CDR3aa: CASSLGTRYNEQFF
abundance: NA; v_gene: TRBV5-4; j_gene: TRBJ1-1; d_gene: NA; CDR3nt: TGTGCCAGCAGCTTGGACACGAACACTGAAGCTTTCTTT; CDR3aa: CASSLDTNTEAFF
abundance: NA; v_gene: TRBV10-3; j_gene: TRBJ2-7; d_gene: NA; CDR3nt: TGTGCCATCAGTGGGCAGCCTTCCGGGGAGCAGTACTTC; CDR3aa: CAISGQPSGEQYF
abundance: once; v_gene: TRBV6-2/TRBV6-3; j_gene: TRBJ2-7; d_gene: NA; CDR3nt: TGTGCCAGCAGTTCCAGGTTCTACGAGCAGTACTTC; CDR3aa: CASSSRFYEQYF
abundance: NA; v_gene: TRBV10-2; j_gene: TRBJ1-5; d_gene: NA; CDR3nt: TGCGCCAGCACCCCGGGACCCGGGGGATATCAGCCCCAGCATTTT; CDR3aa: CASTPGPGGYQPQHF
abundance: NA; v_gene: TRBV19; j_gene: TRBJ2-5; d_gene: NA; CDR3nt: TGTGCCAGTACCCGGGACACGACAACTCAAGAGACCCAGTACTTC; CDR3aa: CASTRDTTTQETQYF
abundance: NA; v_gene: TRBV25-1; j_gene: TRBJ2-2; d_gene: TRBD1; CDR3nt: TGTGCCAGCAGTGAACGACAGGGGACAAACACCGGGGAGCTGTTTTTT; CDR3aa: CASSERQGTNTGELFF
abundance: NA; v_gene: TRBV11-2; j_gene: TRBJ2-5; d_gene: TRBD2; CDR3nt: TGTGCCAGCAGCCTGATGGCTAGCGGGCAAGAGACCCAGTACTTC; CDR3aa: CASSLMASGQETQYF
abundance: NA; v_gene: TRBV19; j_gene: TRBJ2-5; d_gene: NA; CDR3nt: TGTGCCAGTAGGCAACCGGGACATAGCAAAGAGACCCAGTACTTC; CDR3aa: CASRQPGHSKETQYF
abundance: NA; v_gene: TRBV7-2; j_gene: TRBJ1-6; d_gene: NA; CDR3nt: TGTGCCAGCAGCTTAGGTTTCCGTCTTAATTCACCCCTCCACTTT; CDR3aa: CASSLGFRLNSPLHF
abundance: NA; v_gene: TRBV5-6; j_gene: TRBJ2-5; d_gene: NA; CDR3nt: TGTGCCAGCAGCTTGGGCGTCCAAGAGACCCAGTACTTC; CDR3aa: CASSLGVQETQYF
abundance: NA; v_gene: TRBV6-4; j_gene: TRBJ2-3; d_gene: NA; CDR3nt: TGTGCCAGCAGTGAAGGACAATTCACAGATACGCAGTATTTT; CDR3aa: CASSEGQFTDTQYF
abundance: NA; v_gene: TRBV24-1; j_gene: TRBJ1-1; d_gene: TRBD1; CDR3nt: TGTGCCACCAGTGCCTCCGGACAGGCCTTAGCTTTCTTT; CDR3aa: CATSASGQALAFF
abundance: NA; v_gene: TRBV11-2; j_gene: TRBJ2-1; d_gene: NA; CDR3nt: TGTGCCAGCAGCTTGGACAGTTACAATGAGCAGTTCTTC; CDR3aa: CASSLDSYNEQFF
abundance: NA; v_gene: TRBV5-6; j_gene: TRBJ2-7; d_gene: TRBD1; CDR3nt: TGTGCCAGCAGCCTGGGACAGGGCTCCTACGAGCAGTACTTC; CDR3aa: CASSLGQGSYEQYF
abundance: NA; v_gene: TRBV9; j_gene: TRBJ1-2; d_gene: TRBD1; CDR3nt: TGTGCCAGCAGCGCGGCCGGGACAGGGGCCGGCTACACCTTC; CDR3aa: CASSAAGTGAGYTF
abundance: once; v_gene: TRBV5-1; j_gene: TRBJ2-5; d_gene: TRBD2; CDR3nt: TGCGCCAGCAGCTTGGCGGCGGGAGGTCAAGAGACCCAGTACTTC; CDR3aa: CASSLAAGGQETQYF
abundance: NA; v_gene: TRBV12-5; j_gene: TRBJ1-5; d_gene: NA; CDR3nt: TGTGCTAGTGGTTTAGGGGGGGATCAGCCCCAGCATTTT; CDR3aa: CASGLGGDQPQHF
abundance: NA; v_gene: TRBV5-6; j_gene: TRBJ1-6; d_gene: TRBD1; CDR3nt: TGTGCCAGCAGCCCCGGGACAGGGGTCTCACCCCTCCACTTT; CDR3aa: CASSPGTGVSPLHF
abundance: few; v_gene: TRBV6-1; j_gene: TRBJ1-1; d_gene: NA; CDR3nt: TGTGCCAGCAGTGAAGGGGGCGGATTTGGCGCTTTCTTT; CDR3aa: CASSEGGGFGAFF
abundance: once; v_gene: TRBV5-1; j_gene: TRBJ1-3; d_gene: NA; CDR3nt: TGCGCCAGCAGCTTAGACAGGCAGGACACCATATATTTT; CDR3aa: CASSLDRQDTIYF
abundance: NA; v_gene: TRBV9; j_gene: TRBJ1-1; d_gene: NA; CDR3nt: TGTGCCAGCAGCACTACCGGGACATCAGGTTTTGGTGCTTTCTTT; CDR3aa: CASSTTGTSGFGAFF
abundance: NA; v_gene: TRBV5-4; j_gene: TRBJ1-1; d_gene: NA; CDR3nt: TGTGCCAGCAGCAGTACAGTGAACACTGAAGCTTTCTTT; CDR3aa: CASSSTVNTEAFF
abundance: NA; v_gene: TRBV9; j_gene: TRBJ2-3; d_gene: TRBD2; CDR3nt: TGTGCCAGCAGCACCAGGACTAGCGGCACAGATACGCAGTATTTT; CDR3aa: CASSTRTSGTDTQYF
abundance: once; v_gene: TRBV9; j_gene: TRBJ1-3; d_gene: TRBD1; CDR3nt: TGTGCCAGCAGCTCGGGACAGGCGCCCGGAAACACCATATATTTT; CDR3aa: CASSSGQAPGNTIYF
abundance: NA; v_gene: TRBV15; j_gene: TRBJ2-1; d_gene: TRBD2; CDR3nt: TGTGCCACCAGCAGAGATTGGGGCAGAGCGGGGGGCTCCTACAATGAGCAGTTCTTC; CDR3aa: CATSRDWGRAGGSYNEQFF
abundance: NA; v_gene: TRBV6-5; j_gene: TRBJ1-2; d_gene: NA; CDR3nt: TGTGCCAGCAGTTACGGTGTGGGGGCCTATGGCTACACCTTC; CDR3aa: CASSYGVGAYGYTF
abundance: NA; v_gene: TRBV2; j_gene: TRBJ2-3; d_gene: NA; CDR3nt: TGTGCCAGCAGACAGGTTGATATTACGGATACGCAGTATTTT; CDR3aa: CASRQVDITDTQYF
abundance: NA; v_gene: TRBV19; j_gene: TRBJ2-5; d_gene: NA; CDR3nt: TGTGCCAGTAGTATGAGGGCCCGGGGGATCCAAGAGACCCAGTACTTC; CDR3aa: CASSMRARGIQETQYF
abundance: NA; v_gene: TRBV19; j_gene: TRBJ2-1; d_gene: NA; CDR3nt: TGTGCCAGTAGTCTGACAGTATGGGGTTACAATGAGCAGTTCTTC; CDR3aa: CASSLTVWGYNEQFF
abundance: NA; v_gene: TRBV19; j_gene: TRBJ2-5; d_gene: NA; CDR3nt: TGTGCCAGTAGTATAGGGGCTCAAGAGACCCAGTACTTC; CDR3aa: CASSIGAQETQYF
abundance: NA; v_gene: TRBV4-2; j_gene: TRBJ2-2; d_gene: TRBD1; CDR3nt: TGTGCCAGCAGCCAAGACTTGGACAGGGAGGCCGGGGAGCTGTTTTTT; CDR3aa: CASSQDLDREAGELFF
abundance: NA; v_gene: TRBV7-8; j_gene: TRBJ2-3; d_gene: TRBD1; CDR3nt: TGTGCCAGCAGCTTAGCCCGCGGGACAGGGAGCACAGATACGCAGTATTTT; CDR3aa: CASSLARGTGSTDTQYF
abundance: NA; v_gene: TRBV21-1; j_gene: TRBJ2-5; d_gene: NA; CDR3nt: TGTGCCAGCAGACCTGTAGAGGGTGGGGAGACCCAGTACTTC; CDR3aa: CASRPVEGGETQYF
abundance: NA; v_gene: TRBV3-1/TRBV3-2; j_gene: TRBJ2-6; d_gene: TRBD1; CDR3nt: TGTGCCAGCAGCCGACCGGACAGGGGTACGGCTGGGGCCAACGTCCTGACTTTC; CDR3aa: CASSRPDRGTAGANVLTF
abundance: NA; v_gene: TRBV5-1; j_gene: TRBJ2-5; d_gene: TRBD2; CDR3nt: TGCGCCAGCAGCTTGGTGGGGGGGCAAGAGACCCAGTACTTC; CDR3aa: CASSLVGGQETQYF
abundance: NA; v_gene: TRBV5-1; j_gene: TRBJ2-5; d_gene: TRBD2; CDR3nt: TGCGCCAGCAGCTGGGCTAGCGGGGGGGAGACCCAGTACTTC; CDR3aa: CASSWASGGETQYF
abundance: NA; v_gene: TRBV14; j_gene: TRBJ1-3; d_gene: NA; CDR3nt: TGTGCCAGCAGCCTTGACAGCTCTGGAAACACCATATATTTT; CDR3aa: CASSLDSSGNTIYF
abundance: NA; v_gene: TRBV6-2/TRBV6-3; j_gene: TRBJ1-4; d_gene: NA; CDR3nt: TGTGCCAGCAGTAGCAACCGGGGACTCAGCGGGAGAACTAATGAAAAACTGTTTTTT; CDR3aa: CASSSNRGLSGRTNEKLFF
abundance: NA; v_gene: TRBV20-1; j_gene: TRBJ1-3; d_gene: NA; CDR3nt: TGCAGTGCCGGTTTGGGAAACACCATATATTTT; CDR3aa: CSAGLGNTIYF